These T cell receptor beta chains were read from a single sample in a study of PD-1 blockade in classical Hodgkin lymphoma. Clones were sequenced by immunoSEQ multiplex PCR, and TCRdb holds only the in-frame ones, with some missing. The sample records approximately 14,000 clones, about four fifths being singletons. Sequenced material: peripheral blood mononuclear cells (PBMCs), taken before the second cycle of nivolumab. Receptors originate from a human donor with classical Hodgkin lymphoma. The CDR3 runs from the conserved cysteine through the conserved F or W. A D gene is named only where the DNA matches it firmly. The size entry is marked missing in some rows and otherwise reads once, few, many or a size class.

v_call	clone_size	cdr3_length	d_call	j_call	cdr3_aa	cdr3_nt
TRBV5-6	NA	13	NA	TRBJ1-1	CASRLGGRTEAFF	TGTGCCAGCAGGCTCGGCGGACGGACTGAAGCTTTCTTT
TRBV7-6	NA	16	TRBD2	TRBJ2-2	CASSRGTSGGTGELFF	TGTGCCAGCAGCAGAGGGACTAGCGGGGGTACCGGGGAGCTGTTTTTT
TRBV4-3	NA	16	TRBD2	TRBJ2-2	CASSVGTSGLGGELFF	TGCGCCAGCAGTGTTGGGACTAGCGGTTTAGGCGGGGAGCTGTTTTTT
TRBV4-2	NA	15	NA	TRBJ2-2	CASSQEGVNTGELFF	TGTGCCAGCAGCCAAGAGGGAGTGAACACCGGGGAGCTGTTTTTT
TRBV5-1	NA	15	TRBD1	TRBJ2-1	CASSLGTGAGNEQFF	TGCGCCAGCAGCTTGGGGACAGGGGCCGGCAATGAGCAGTTCTTC
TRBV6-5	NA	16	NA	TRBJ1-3	CASSYGAGDGGNTIYF	TGTGCCAGCAGTTACGGGGCAGGGGATGGTGGAAACACCATATATTTT
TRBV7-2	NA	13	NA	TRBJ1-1	CASSAQGFDEAFF	TGTGCCAGCAGCGCGCAGGGATTCGATGAAGCTTTCTTT
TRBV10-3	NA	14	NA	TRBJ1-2	CAIRRQGAGYGYTF	TGTGCCATCAGGCGTCAGGGTGCGGGCTATGGCTACACCTTC
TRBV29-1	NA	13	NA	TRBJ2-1	CSAAEGAGNEQFF	TGCAGCGCTGCCGAGGGGGCGGGGAATGAGCAGTTCTTC
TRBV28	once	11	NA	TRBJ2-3	CASSQSDTQYF	TGTGCCAGCAGCCAGTCAGATACGCAGTATTTT
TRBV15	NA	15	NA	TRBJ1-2	CATSREGMGTYGYTF	TGTGCCACCAGCAGAGAGGGTATGGGCACCTATGGCTACACCTTC
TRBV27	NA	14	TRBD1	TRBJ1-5	CASRGGQGYQPQHF	TGTGCCAGCAGGGGGGGACAGGGCTATCAGCCCCAGCATTTT
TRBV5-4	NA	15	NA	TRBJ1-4	CASSYTGPTNEKLFF	TGTGCCAGCAGCTATACAGGACCAACTAATGAAAAACTGTTTTTT
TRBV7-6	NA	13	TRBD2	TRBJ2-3	CASSISGRNTQYF	TGTGCCAGCAGCATTAGCGGGAGGAATACGCAGTATTTT
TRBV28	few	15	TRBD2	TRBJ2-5	CASRSLAGGAETQYF	TGTGCCAGCAGGTCACTAGCGGGGGGCGCAGAGACCCAGTACTTC
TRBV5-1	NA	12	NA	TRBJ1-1	CASARSNTEAFF	TGCGCCAGCGCTCGGTCGAACACTGAAGCTTTCTTT
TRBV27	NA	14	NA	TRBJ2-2	CASSPGFNTGELFF	TGTGCCAGCAGTCCGGGATTTAACACCGGGGAGCTGTTTTTT
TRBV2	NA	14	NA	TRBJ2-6	CASSENTGANVLTF	TGTGCCAGCAGTGAAAATACAGGGGCCAACGTCCTGACTTTC
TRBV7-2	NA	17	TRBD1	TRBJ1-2	CASSLGHPGQGNYGYTF	TGTGCCAGCAGCTTAGGCCACCCGGGACAGGGGAACTATGGCTACACCTTC